These 28 T cell receptor beta chains came from one sample sequenced in a study of blood T cell repertoires in COVID-19. The method was immunoSEQ multiplex PCR; TCRdb's version includes in-frame clones alone and lacks a portion of them. The repertoire holds about 130,000 clones, about four fifths seen once, with approximately 8.7% in the top ten. Sequenced input: peripheral blood. These receptors originate from a man aged 40-50 years with active or convalescent COVID-19.

The rearrangement links TRBV6-5 to TRBJ1-5; 9 bases agree with TRBD1. The J segment lost 4 bases and the V segment lost 6 bases, leaving 1 base of the junction unmatched. CDR3 length: 13 amino acids. Germline V gives CDR1 MNHEY, CDR2 SVGAGI. CDR3 DNA: TGTGCCAGCAGGACAGGGGGTAATCAGCCCCAGCATTTT. This encodes CASRTGGNQPQHF.

The V and J genes are TRBV11-2 and TRBJ2-2, with 7 bases fitting TRBD2. Germline V gene data show CDR1 as SGHAT and CDR2 as FQNNGV. V shed 5 bases and J 6 bases; nucleotides not matched to a gene: 9. CDR3 length equals 15 residues. CDR3 nucleotide sequence: TGTGCCAGCAGCACCCAGGGAGGGCACGCCGGGGAGCTGTTTTTT. This encodes CASSTQGGHAGELFF.

The chain couples TRBV3-1 (or the pseudogene TRBV3-2) to TRBJ2-3, with 7 bases fitting TRBD2. Looked up from germline, CDR1 is LGHDT and CDR2 is YNNKEL (reference sequence). The V gene end was trimmed by 6 bases and the J gene end by 0 bases; junction bases not matched to a gene: 6. The CDR3 length is 15 residues. Written as DNA, the CDR3 is TGTGCCAGCAGTCCAGCGGGGACTAGCACAGATACGCAGTATTTT. Protein product: CASSPAGTSTDTQYF.

The gene calls are TRBV5-6 and TRBJ2-7, with 11 bases identical to TRBD2. Germline CDR1 is SGHDT and CDR2 is YYEEEE. The CDR3 loop spans 14 amino acids. Germline trimming cut 7 bases from V and 1 base from J; bases unmatched to any gene: 4. CDR3 nucleotide sequence: TGTGCCAGCGGATCTAGCGGGGGGTCCTACGAGCAGTACTTC. This translates into CASGSSGGSYEQYF.

The sample holds one count of this clone. V is TRBV2 and J is TRBJ1-2; no clear D. This CDR3 is built from 13 residues. Germline assignment: CDR1 SNHLY and CDR2 FYNNEI. Trimming removed 6 bases from V and 2 bases from J, with 10 bases in between. CDR3 loop: CASRRDQNYGYTF. CDR3 DNA: TGTGCCAGCAGGAGGGATCAGAACTATGGCTACACCTTC.

There are many counts of this clone. The chain couples TRBV19 to TRBJ1-2; D remains ambiguous. V lost 2 bases to trimming and J lost 4 bases, with 8 bases between them. Germline lookup yields CDR1 LNHDA and CDR2 SQIVND (reference sequence). The CDR3 has 13 residues. The DNA for the CDR3 is TGTGCCAGTAGTATAACAGTGGGCTATGGCTACACCTTC. This translates into CASSITVGYGYTF.

The rearrangement links TRBV5-5 to TRBJ1-1; 10 nucleotides match TRBD1. Trimming took 4 bases from V and 0 from J; bases not matched to a gene: 9. The CDR3 totals 17 residues. Germline loops: CDR1 SGHKS, CDR2 YYEKEE (reference sequence). In DNA form, the CDR3 reads TGTGCCAGCAGCCCCGGCGGACAGGGGGGACTGAACACTGAAGCTTTCTTT. It codes for CASSPGGQGGLNTEAFF.

V and J are TRBV5-5 and TRBJ1-5; D possibly corresponds to TRBD1 (6 bases). There are 17 residues in the CDR3. V was cut by 2 bases and J by 7 bases, with 22 bases left in between. Germline CDR1 reads SGHKS; CDR2 reads YYEKEE (reference sequence). The CDR3 DNA follows: TGTGCCAGCAGCTTAGGCCTCGGGGGGCGAGCGGGGCAGCCCCAGCATTTT. Its translation is CASSLGLGGRAGQPQHF. The variable domain in full, completed from reference TRBV5-5 and TRBJ1-5, reads DAGVTQSPTHLIKTRGQQVTLRCSPISGHKSVSWYQQVLGQGPQFIFQYYEKEERGRGNFPDRFSARQFPNYSSELNVNALLLGDSALYLCASSLGLGGRAGQPQHFGDGTRLSIL.

This rearrangement joins TRBV30 to TRBJ1-6; TRBD1 matches at 9 bases. J was trimmed by 9 bases and V by 4 bases; bases with no gene match: 4. This CDR3 is built from 13 residues. Per germline, CDR1 GTSNPN and CDR2 SVGIG (reference sequence). The CDR3 here is CAWMGTGPSPLHF. The CDR3 DNA reads as TGTGCCTGGATGGGGACAGGGCCTTCACCCCTCCACTTT.

V is TRBV14 and J is TRBJ2-7; 8 nucleotides match TRBD1. CDR3 length: 15 residues. Per the germline V gene, CDR1 is SGHDN and CDR2 is FVKESK. Trimming took 4 bases from V and 3 from J; bases not matched to a gene: 8. DNA of the CDR3: TGTGCCAGCAGCCCTCAACCGGGACAGGTCTACGAGCAGTACTTC. Residues: CASSPQPGQVYEQYF.

CDR3 DNA: TGTGCCAGCATGGGCAGTCAAGAGACCCAGTACTTC. Translated, it gives CASMGSQETQYF. This chain uses TRBV2 with TRBJ2-5; no firm D call. This CDR3 spans 12 amino acids. CDR1 is SNHLY, CDR2 FYNNEI, per germline. Deletions cut 7 bases from V and 2 bases from J, with 8 bases between.

The chain combines TRBV3-1 (or the pseudogene TRBV3-2) with TRBJ2-5, with a tentative D call TRBD2 (6 bases). V was pared by 2 bases and J by 3 bases, with 10 bases between. CDR1 is LGHDT, CDR2 YNNKEL, per germline (reference sequence). This CDR3 spans 14 amino acids. CDR3 amino acids: CASSQTGGEETQYF. The CDR3 bases are TGTGCCAGCAGCCAAACTGGCGGGGAAGAGACCCAGTACTTC.

The V call is TRBV2, the J call TRBJ1-1, with D perhaps TRBD1 (5 bases). CDR3 size: 14 residues. Trimming shortened V by 7 bases and J by 5 bases, and 17 bases separated the two germline ends. CDR1 is SNHLY and CDR2 is FYNNEI in the germline V gene. The CDR3 loop is CASTPDGRGTEAFF. CDR3 DNA: TGTGCCAGCACCCCGGACGGGCGGGGGACTGAAGCTTTCTTT.

The chain employs TRBV6-5 and TRBJ1-2; TRBD1 agrees at 7 bases. This CDR3 region has 15 residues. Trimming removed 0 bases from V and 4 bases from J; junction bases left unmatched: 5. Germline lookup yields CDR1 MNHEY and CDR2 SVGAGI. The CDR3 DNA reads TGTGCCAGCAGTTACTCGAGGGGGCCAAGCTATGGCTACACCTTC. Translating gives CASSYSRGPSYGYTF.

The chain has TRBV19 and TRBJ1-5, with D perhaps matching TRBD1 (5 bases). The V gene lost 3 bases and the J gene lost 4 bases, with 10 bases spanning the gap. The CDR3 loop spans 14 amino acids. Per the germline V gene, CDR1 is LNHDA and CDR2 is SQIVND (reference sequence). CDR3 region: CASSMMGGNQPQHF. CDR3 DNA sequence: TGTGCCAGTAGTATGATGGGGGGGAATCAGCCCCAGCATTTT.

This clone was picked up many times. The genes are TRBV7-9 and TRBJ1-2; the match to TRBD1 covers 8 bases. Germline V gene data show CDR1 as SEHNR and CDR2 as FQNEAQ (reference sequence). The CDR3 is made up of 16 amino acids. After removal of 5 bases from V and 1 base from J, the junction contained 9 bases not matched to a gene. The CDR3 region is CASSPETGQDNYGYTF. CDR3 sequence (DNA): TGTGCCAGCAGCCCAGAAACGGGACAGGATAACTATGGCTACACCTTC.

The rearrangement links TRBV3-1 (or the pseudogene TRBV3-2) to TRBJ2-7; D is undetermined. Germline CDR1 reads LGHDT; CDR2 reads YNNKEL (reference sequence). The CDR3 is 12 amino acids. V dropped 0 bases and J dropped 6 bases, with 6 bases sitting between them. The DNA of the CDR3 is TGTGCCAGCAGCCAAGACGGTACCGAGCAGTACTTC. Amino acids: CASSQDGTEQYF.

This chain connects TRBV25-1 to TRBJ1-6; D unresolved. Germline values: CDR1 MGHDK, CDR2 SYGVNS. The CDR3 has 12 residues. The V and J ends lost 6 bases and 7 bases respectively, with 7 bases between them. Here the CDR3 reads CASREGNSPLHF. The CDR3 DNA follows: TGTGCCAGCAGAGAGGGAAATTCACCCCTCCACTTT.

The chain couples TRBV4-1 to TRBJ2-3; TRBD2 matches at 8 bases. The CDR3 has 15 amino acids. CDR1 is MGHRA, CDR2 YSYEKL, per germline. V lost 3 bases and J lost 4; bases outside the gene matches: 6. CDR3 residues: CASSHMGLVSDTQYF. The CDR3 nucleotides read TGCGCCAGCAGCCATATGGGACTAGTATCAGATACGCAGTATTTT.

The chain is built from TRBV16 and TRBJ1-3, with 8 bases that match TRBD1. V lost 4 bases, J lost 1 base, and 12 bases stayed unmatched. This CDR3 region has 18 residues. Germline lookup yields CDR1 KGHSY and CDR2 FQNENV. In DNA form, the CDR3 reads TGTGCCAGCAGCCGCAGGATGGTAGACAGGGGATCTGGAAACACCATATATTTT. Encoded protein: CASSRRMVDRGSGNTIYF.

This rearrangement joins TRBV6-2 or TRBV6-3 to TRBJ1-1; 10 positions agree with TRBD1. Germline V gene sequence: CDR1 MNHEY, CDR2 SVGEGT. V trimming: 4 bases; J trimming: 0 bases; junction bases outside the gene matches: 17. This CDR3 has 20 amino acids. This chain's CDR3 is CASSSLVLATGGRMNTEAFF. As DNA, the CDR3 is TGTGCCAGCAGTTCCCTCGTACTCGCGACAGGGGGCCGGATGAACACTGAAGCTTTCTTT.

This sequence joins TRBV5-1 and TRBJ1-6; 7 bases line up with TRBD1. Trimming cost V 0 bases and J 8 bases; bases outside gene matches: 8. Germline V gene data show CDR1 as SGHRS and CDR2 as YFSETQ. This CDR3 is built from 16 residues. CDR3 sequence: CASSLGSTGADSPLHF. In nucleotides, the CDR3 is TGCGCCAGCAGCTTGGGGTCAACAGGGGCTGATTCACCCCTCCACTTT.

This clone appeared a few times. This sequence joins TRBV9 and TRBJ2-2; possibly TRBD2 for D (7 bases). Between the trimmed V and J ends, which lost 3 bases and 6 bases, there was a span of 15 bases. The CDR3 has 15 amino acids. The germline gives CDR1 SGDLS, CDR2 YYNGEE. The CDR3 region is CASSGGGGYAGELFF. DNA for the CDR3: TGTGCCAGCAGCGGTGGCGGGGGCTACGCCGGGGAGCTGTTTTTT.

The chain links TRBV6-6 to TRBJ1-5; TRBD1 aligns across 7 bases. V was pared by 4 bases and J by 4 bases, with 4 bases of the junction left unmatched. Germline CDR1 MNHNY, CDR2 SVGAGI (reference sequence). The CDR3 extends over 14 amino acids. In DNA, the CDR3 is TGTGCCAGCAGTTCCGGGACAGTAAATCAGCCCCAGCATTTT. Protein sequence: CASSSGTVNQPQHF.

The chain employs TRBV18 and TRBJ2-1; D is perhaps TRBD1 (6 bases). This CDR3 is 14 amino acids long. Per the germline V gene, CDR1 is KGHSH and CDR2 is LQKENI. Trimming shortened V by 5 bases and J by 5 bases, and 13 bases separated the two germline ends. The CDR3 nucleotides are TGTGCCAGCTCAGGAACGGGACACAACAATGAGCAGTTCTTC. Its translation is CASSGTGHNNEQFF. Filled out from reference TRBV18 and TRBJ2-1, the complete variable domain reads NAGVMQNPRHLVRRRGQEARLRCSPMKGHSHVYWYRQLPEEGLKFMVYLQKENIIDESGMPKERFSAEFPKEGPSILRIQQVVRGDSAAYFCASSGTGHNNEQFFGPGTRLTVL.

A word on this clone: Other DNA sequences within the sample encode an identical CDR3. The J gene is TRBJ2-2, the V gene TRBV9, with 8 nucleotides matching TRBD2. CDR3 length: 16 amino acids. V was clipped by 3 bases and J by 4 bases; unmatched bases: 8. The germline V gene has CDR1 SGDLS and CDR2 YYNGEE. The CDR3 nucleotides read TGTGCCAGCAGCGCCCCCGGGGGGGCCGGCACCGGGGAGCTGTTTTTT. Residues: CASSAPGGAGTGELFF.

This chain links TRBV5-4 with TRBJ2-2, with D maybe TRBD2 (7 bases). Per germline, CDR1 SGHNT and CDR2 YYREEE (reference sequence). V dropped 4 bases and J dropped 4 bases, with 14 bases sitting between them. This CDR3 is 15 amino acids long. This chain's CDR3 is CASSQEGGSTGELFF. The DNA of the CDR3 is TGTGCCAGCAGCCAGGAGGGGGGGAGCACCGGGGAGCTGTTTTTT. Complete variable domain (other parts from reference TRBV5-4 and TRBJ2-2): ETGVTQSPTHLIKTRGQQVTLRCSSQSGHNTVSWYQQALGQGPQFIFQYYREEENGRGNFPPRFSGLQFPNYSSELNVNALELDDSALYLCASSQEGGSTGELFFGEGSRLTVL.

The chain links TRBV11-2 to TRBJ2-2, with D possibly matching TRBD2 (6 bases). CDR1 is SGHAT and CDR2 is FQNNGV in the germline V gene. Trimming removed 4 bases at V and 3 bases at J, with 15 bases between. This CDR3 comprises 16 residues. CDR3 residues: CASSSRGRGHTGELFF. The CDR3 DNA reads as TGTGCCAGCAGCTCCAGAGGGCGGGGCCACACCGGGGAGCTGTTTTTT.